This entry concerns a single T cell receptor (beta chain). Its antigen is still unknown. Clones were sequenced by immunoSEQ multiplex PCR, and TCRdb holds only the in-frame ones, with some missing. The sample records approximately 140,000 clones, about nine tenths being singletons. Stated time point: baseline pretreatment blood. Treatment given: 15 Gy SBRT to primary tumor, nephrectomy 4 weeks later. The V gene's germline CDR1 is SQVTM and CDR2 ANQGSEA. Trimming took 6 bases from V and 8 from J, leaving 13 bases between them. The CDR3 is 11 amino acids. The sample originates from a study of radiation and T cells in renal cell carcinoma. Study-wide findings and caveats: From baseline, blood top tumor clonotypes peaked at 2 weeks post-radiation. Baseline intratumoral clonotype presence is unknown without pretreatment biopsies.

This clonotype was sampled from a woman in her sixties or seventies with renal cell carcinoma. The chain joins TRBV29-1 to TRBJ1-2, with D possibly being TRBD1 (5 bases). Material: blood, obtained from a patient whose treatment included radiotherapy and nephrectomy. The CDR3 sequence is CSVPLGEGYTF. The CDR3 nucleotides read TGCAGCGTCCCTTTGGGGGAAGGCTACACCTTC.